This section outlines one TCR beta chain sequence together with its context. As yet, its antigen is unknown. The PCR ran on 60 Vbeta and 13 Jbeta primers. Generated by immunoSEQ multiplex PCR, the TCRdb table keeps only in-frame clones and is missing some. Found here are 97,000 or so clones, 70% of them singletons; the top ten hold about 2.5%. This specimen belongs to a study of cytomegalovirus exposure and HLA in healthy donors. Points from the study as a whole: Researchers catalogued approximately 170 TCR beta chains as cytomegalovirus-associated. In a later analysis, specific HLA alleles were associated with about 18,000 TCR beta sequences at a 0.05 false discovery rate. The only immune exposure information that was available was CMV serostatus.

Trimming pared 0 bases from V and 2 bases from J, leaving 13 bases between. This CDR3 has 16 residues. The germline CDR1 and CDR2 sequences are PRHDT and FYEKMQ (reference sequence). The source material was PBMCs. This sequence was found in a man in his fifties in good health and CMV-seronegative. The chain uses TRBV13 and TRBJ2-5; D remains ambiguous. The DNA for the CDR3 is TGTGCCAGCAGCTTAGGCGAGGTTGAAGTACAAGAGACCCAGTACTTC. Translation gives CASSLGEVEVQETQYF.